What follows is one TCR beta chain and its context. Its antigen is not yet known. No base quality values were provided; no much bigger clone lies one nucleotide off. The data derive from a study of blood T cell repertoires in COVID-19 (dated by TCRdb to the early 2020s). In terms of the full investigation: Samples from collaborators originated in the United States, Italy and Spain and spanned both the acute and convalescent phases of COVID-19. A freely available public database, intended as a resource for researchers studying the immune response to SARS-CoV-2, is where the repertoires were released. Where available, HLA class I and class II types were taken from metadata supplied by the sample provider and were not determined by assay-based typing. The material from the prospective study consisted of cDNA or gDNA derived from T cells, B-cell-depleted T cells, or PBMCs. The sample metadata nearly always contained a de-identified subject ID, COVID-19 status, age in years and sex. Deeply sampled blood TCRbeta repertoires from subjects exposed to, actively infected with, or recovered from COVID-19 were included in the dataset. The samples were drawn from two sources: the first 160 participants of the ongoing ImmuneRACE study, and 1,000 to 1,500 subjects contributed by 6 global collaborators. Overall study results and their limits: How much clinical and demographic metadata was included differed by source and by participant, and the metadata was provided uncurated.

The immunoSEQ Assay, a bias-controlled multiplex PCR, was used to amplify TCRbeta CDR3 regions from genomic DNA. Under the source paper's analysis protocol: Within the assay, amplification of reference gene primers was used to estimate how many nucleated cells each sample contained. To quantify the absolute abundance of each unique TCRbeta CDR3 rearrangement, sequence reads were collapsed and filtered. For each sample, productive Simpson clonality was calculated as the square root of Simpson's diversity index across productive rearrangements. Here the immuneACCESS table is served through TCRdb, limited to in-frame sequences with V and J called. Missing clones are a known gap in these copies; in checked studies unresolved V genes cover under half, and the rest lacks a known reason. Clone size and the V and J calls come from that table; the DNA yielded D and trimming. Counted in this sample were around 300,000 clones; approximately 83% of them appeared once. The ten top clones hold around 2.1% of the sample.

Samples from volunteer blood donors who had recovered from COVID-19 were contributed by a second Seattle source. Whole blood was collected in K2EDTA tubes by collaborating institutions according to the institutions' own protocols. For TCRbeta analysis, collaborators shipped samples in one of three forms: frozen whole blood, isolated PBMCs, or DNA extracted from either of those sample types. Sequenced sample: peripheral blood. This TCR was recovered from a woman in her 30s who had recovered from COVID-19.

The CDR3 reads CASSFGGRTHNEQFF. The nucleotide sequence reads TGTGCCAGCAGTTTTGGGGGGAGGACCCACAATGAGCAGTTCTTC. In this chain, TRBV28 is recombined with TRBJ2-1, with TRBD2 perhaps the D gene, on 6 matching bases. From the cysteine through the phenylalanine, the CDR3 covers 15 amino acids. Only the CDR3 DNA is retained, 45 bases long and in frame from the first base. CDR1 and CDR2, per the germline V gene, are MDHEN and SYDVKM. V drops 3 bases and J drops 5 bases, leaving 14 bases in between.